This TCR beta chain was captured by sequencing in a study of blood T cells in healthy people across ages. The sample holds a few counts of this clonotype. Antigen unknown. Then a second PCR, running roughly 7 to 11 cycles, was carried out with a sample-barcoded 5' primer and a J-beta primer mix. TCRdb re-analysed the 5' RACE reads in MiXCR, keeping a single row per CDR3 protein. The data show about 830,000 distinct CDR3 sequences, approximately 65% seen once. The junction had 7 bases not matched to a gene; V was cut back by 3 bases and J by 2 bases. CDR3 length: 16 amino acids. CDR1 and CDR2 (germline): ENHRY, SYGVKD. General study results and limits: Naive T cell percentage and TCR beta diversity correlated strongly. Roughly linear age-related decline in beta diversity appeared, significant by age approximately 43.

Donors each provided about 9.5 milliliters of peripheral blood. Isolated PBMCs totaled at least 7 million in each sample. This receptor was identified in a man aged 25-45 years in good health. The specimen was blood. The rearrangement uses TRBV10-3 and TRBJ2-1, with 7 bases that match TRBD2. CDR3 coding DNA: TGTGCCATCAGTGAAGCGTCTAGCGGTCCCTACAATGAGCAGTTCTTC. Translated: CAISEASSGPYNEQFF.